This TCR beta chain appears in the sequencing data of a study of response to subunit inactivated influenza vaccine. Findings and limits, study-wide: Only a handful of new T cells, the authors suggested, are recruited with each seasonal influenza vaccination.

TCRdb ran MiXCR on the RT-PCR reads and lists one entry per CDR3 protein. This sample has about 650,000 distinct CDR3 sequences; 14% occur once, and the top ten carry roughly 7.6%. Points on this clonotype: Its target is not known.

Germline V lookup: CDR1 MNHNY, CDR2 SVGAGI (reference sequence). Trimming removed 8 bases from V and 4 bases from J, with 15 bases in between. The CDR3 runs to 13 residues. This clonotype was sampled from a man between 50 and 59 years old who received an inactivated influenza vaccine. The specimen was PBMCs from blood, collected 14 to 15 days before vaccination. This chain links TRBV6-6 with TRBJ2-7, with a tentative D call TRBD2 (7 bases). CDR3 nucleotide sequence: TGTGCCAGCGGGGAGGGCAGGGGTTACGAGCAGTACTTC. It encodes CASGEGRGYEQYF.